Given below is one T cell receptor (beta chain) in context. Its antigen is currently unknown. A sample-barcoded 5' primer and a J-beta primer mix were used in a second PCR of about 7 to 12 cycles. TCRdb reprocessed the 5' RACE reads with MiXCR, giving one entry per CDR3 protein. The sample comprises about 1,800,000 distinct CDR3 sequences, under 30% of which are singletons, and approximately 7.7% rests with the top ten. This sample was taken from a study of blood T cells in healthy people across ages. The CDR3 is 18 amino acids. Study-wide findings and caveats: There were more naive CD4+ cells and higher diversity in long-lived donors than in aged donors. Estimated diversity across one million T cells was deemed an underestimate.

The source of this sequence is a young woman in good health. This sequence joins TRBV12-3 or TRBV12-4 and TRBJ2-7; 12 nucleotides align to TRBD2. The DNA end is a closer match to TRBJ2-5, so the J assignment may be wrong. Sequencing input: blood. The CDR3 DNA reads as TGTGCCAGCAGTCGGATAGCTCTAGCGGGAGGGGAGGGGGAGACCCAGTACTTC. Translated: CASSRIALAGGEGETQYF.